These T cell receptor beta chains were read from a single sample in a study of vaccination and CD4 T cells after COVID-19. No antigen is known for these receptors. One entry per CDR3 protein, called by TCRdb with MiXCR from the PCR reads. Among about 12,000 distinct CDR3 sequences listed, 76% were seen once. Sequenced sample: CD4+ T cells from blood, cultured in vitro. These receptors came from a human donor who had recovered from COVID-19. Each CDR3 is given without its conserved first and last residue. Fields, in order: CDR3 protein, V gene, J gene, D gene. The D gene is left open where the match is weak.

CDR3: ASSEMTQH
V: TRBV6-1
J: TRBJ1-5
D: .

CDR3: ASRLRANTGELF
V: TRBV19
J: TRBJ2-2
D: .

CDR3: SASRSGREKETQY
V: TRBV20-1
J: TRBJ2-5
D: TRBD2

CDR3: ASSFQTGTAF
V: TRBV7-6
J: TRBJ1-1
D: TRBD1

CDR3: ATRGGGGELF
V: TRBV6-1
J: TRBJ2-2
D: .

CDR3: SALFPGADSTEAF
V: TRBV20-1
J: TRBJ1-1
D: .

CDR3: ASSPPAAPGGYT
V: TRBV18
J: TRBJ1-2
D: .

CDR3: ASSLLGSEQY
V: TRBV7-6
J: TRBJ2-7
D: .

CDR3: SAGSGLGGQGGFEKLF
V: TRBV20-1
J: TRBJ1-4
D: TRBD1

CDR3: ASSGVLEQY
V: TRBV25-1
J: TRBJ2-7
D: .

CDR3: ASSLWQGANQPQH
V: TRBV7-9
J: TRBJ1-5
D: TRBD1

CDR3: ASTKDGLRDT
V: TRBV5-1
J: TRBJ1-2
D: .

CDR3: ASNSPPGQKLGFQPQH
V: TRBV28
J: TRBJ1-5
D: .

CDR3: ASSRQGVRETQY
V: TRBV25-1
J: TRBJ2-5
D: TRBD1

CDR3: ASGRSTLMMDYGYT
V: TRBV12-5
J: TRBJ1-2
D: .

CDR3: ASSLAGSQPQH
V: TRBV7-6
J: TRBJ1-5
D: .

CDR3: ASRPLDANTGELF
V: TRBV11-2
J: TRBJ2-2
D: .

CDR3: ASSTRRDRGFYSPLH
V: TRBV6-2/TRBV6-3
J: TRBJ1-6
D: TRBD1

CDR3: SARDAGGTEAF
V: TRBV20-1
J: TRBJ1-1
D: .

CDR3: ATSRARGTPNQPQH
V: TRBV15
J: TRBJ1-5
D: TRBD1

CDR3: SAEDRVLVYEQY
V: TRBV20-1
J: TRBJ2-7
D: TRBD1

CDR3: SARGQGGNTQY
V: TRBV20-1
J: TRBJ2-3
D: .

CDR3: ASSYDRRTNTEAF
V: TRBV6-5
J: TRBJ1-1
D: .

CDR3: ASSQGQGITYEQY
V: TRBV4-1
J: TRBJ2-7
D: .

CDR3: ASSRQRGSGSVTDTQY
V: TRBV2
J: TRBJ2-3
D: TRBD2

CDR3: ASSPGRAGLLYEQY
V: TRBV5-1
J: TRBJ2-7
D: TRBD2

CDR3: ASSSLLGTGISNQPQH
V: TRBV28
J: TRBJ1-5
D: TRBD1

CDR3: ASSEEAGRGWETQY
V: TRBV6-1
J: TRBJ2-5
D: TRBD1

CDR3: ASSLWSRGQLAGPYEQY
V: TRBV28
J: TRBJ2-7
D: .

CDR3: ASSLEVGARTLSEQF
V: TRBV7-2
J: TRBJ2-1
D: .

CDR3: ASSEGAGGQETQY
V: TRBV6-1
J: TRBJ2-5
D: .

CDR3: SARADSTFYGYT
V: TRBV20-1
J: TRBJ1-2
D: .

CDR3: ASSHGGTGQETQY
V: TRBV28
J: TRBJ2-5
D: TRBD2

CDR3: SARAADTQY
V: TRBV20-1
J: TRBJ2-3
D: .

CDR3: ASGAGRYTNYGYT
V: TRBV6-1
J: TRBJ1-2
D: .

CDR3: ASSPDRSSYGYT
V: TRBV12-3/TRBV12-4
J: TRBJ1-2
D: TRBD1

CDR3: AWKEASHTEAF
V: TRBV30
J: TRBJ1-1
D: .

CDR3: SARALFRGRIAGNTIY
V: TRBV20-1
J: TRBJ1-3
D: .

CDR3: ASSLAGYGYT
V: TRBV7-2
J: TRBJ1-2
D: .

CDR3: SAREGQGGAEAF
V: TRBV20-1
J: TRBJ1-1
D: TRBD1

CDR3: ASSLGGPGETQY
V: TRBV7-3
J: TRBJ2-5
D: .